Given below is one T cell receptor beta chain in context. In its sample, this clonotype was seen a few times. No cognate antigen has been identified for it. Within one base of it there is no much larger clone, and no base qualities were kept. Library creation used RACE. Sequenced on a NextSeq 500. Library preparation attached unique molecular identifiers to individual cDNA molecules for quantitative, reproducible TCR counting. Each blood RNA sample was used to sequence both TCR alpha and TCR beta chains. As for how the authors treated the data: A median of around 100,000 TCRs per sample was observed, with a range of 23,224 to 690,600. The Decombinator software suite was used to annotate V, J and CDR3 in the TCR reads. For the PS versus PT1 abundance plots, all samples were subsampled to the same number of TCRs (28,000). TCRs were defined as expanded if absent before sensitization and observed at least eight times at the 2-week time point. The public reads were reanalyzed by TCRdb: fastp trimming at Q25, MiXCR alignment, in-frame beta chains only. Records with the same CDR3 protein are collapsed into one entry carrying the most frequent genes and DNA. The V and J calls reflect TCRdb's pipeline rather than the authors' work. This sample lists tens of thousands of distinct CDR3 sequences; roughly a tenth were detected once. The biggest ten clones account for more than 4% of the sample.

The data originate from a study of human T cells and chemical hapten exposure (dated by TCRdb to about 2021). About the investigation overall: For sensitization, 2% DPC in acetone was applied to a 2 cm by 2 cm area of upper inner arm skin. Throughout the roughly 23-week study period, patients were also given weekly therapeutic DPC doses on the scalp. Patch testing was performed on the upper back with Finn chambers containing 0.01% DPC, and the patch tests were scored after 6 days according to International Contact Dermatitis Research Group standards. Alopecia areata with under or over 50% scalp involvement, alopecia totalis and alopecia universalis were represented in the patient cohort, which was mostly female. Libraries were combined into a pool for sequencing, and differences in TCR yield between samples came mainly from small differences in library volumes within the pool. The study tracked peripheral blood TCR repertoire changes in vivo during primary and secondary sensitization to the hapten diphenylcyclopropenone (DPC) in alopecia patients. Blood samples were taken from patients before sensitization (week 0) and at 2, 6 and about 24 weeks after DPC sensitization. Twenty-nine alopecia patients gave blood for TCR sequencing at one to four time points (pre-sensitization, 2, 6 and 24 weeks). Here is what the overall study found, with its caveats: Compared with pre-sensitization or healthy control sets, expanded TCRs formed significantly more large CDR3 similarity clusters, which is consistent with antigen-driven responses. The number of PT1 expanded TCRs positively correlated with patch test score, significant at thresholds 8, 16 and 32 but not 4. The number of TCRs above 1 in 1000 frequency did not change with DPC sensitization; there was no evidence of global repertoire structure alterations. After repeated subsampling, changes were observed in the strength of the expansion versus patch-test correlation and in the threshold at which the correlation became significant. All patients had alopecia, a presumed autoimmune disease, so their immune response might differ from that of healthy individuals.

V trim: 6 bases; J trim: 7 bases; unmatched bases: 9. Sequences MGHDK (CDR1) and SYGVNS (CDR2) are obtained from the germline V gene. The CDR3 goes from the cysteine to the phenylalanine over 14 residues. This entry keeps only the CDR3 DNA: 42 bases, framed from base 1. This specimen's time point label, interpreted: patch test 2, 6 weeks after DPC sensitization. The treatment or condition label on this specimen signifies: therapeutic diphenylcyclopropenone sensitization with weekly scalp DPC. Blood at each patch-test visit was drawn before the patch test was applied. To be eligible, patients had to be aged 18 to 70, diagnosed with alopecia and judged suitable for DPC therapy, while pregnant patients were excluded. Total RNA was extracted from unfractionated whole blood collected in Tempus Blood RNA tubes.

The V and J genes are TRBV25-1 and TRBJ2-5, with TRBD1 matching 9 junction bases. The sample was whole blood, taken in connection with sensitization to the hapten diphenylcyclopropenone (DPC). The sequence was obtained from a woman aged 45-60 years with alopecia areata. Some clones in this sample may be carry-over from other donors' samples. The DNA is TGTGCCAGCAGCCGGGACAGGGTGCGTGGGACCCAGTACTTC. This translates into CASSRDRVRGTQYF.